This entry is about one T cell receptor beta chain. The source of the sample is a study of blood T cell repertoires in COVID-19. In the study's own analysis: The authors estimated nucleated cell counts from reference gene primer amplification. TCRdb's table, derived via immunoSEQ multiplex PCR, lists solely in-frame clones and lacks some. V and J calls and clone size are those listed in that table; D and trimming were worked out from the DNA. Of roughly 200,000 clones detected, approximately 86% appear once; the ten largest clones hold about 3%. The CDR3 consists of 15 residues. CDR1 SGHAT and CDR2 FQNNGV come from the germline V gene. V was clipped by 5 bases and J by 2 bases; unmatched bases: 6.

The chain has TRBV11-2 and TRBJ1-3, with TRBD1 matching 7 bases. Sequencing was performed on peripheral blood. The clonotype originates from a man between 60 and 70 years old with acute or convalescent COVID-19. CDR3 bases: TGTGCCAGCAGCCCGGACAGGACTACTGGAAACACCATATATTTT. Encoded protein: CASSPDRTTGNTIYF.